These T cell receptor beta chains were read from a single sample in a study of T cells of healthy individuals. TCRdb itself ran the 5' RACE reads through MiXCR, one entry per CDR3 protein. The sample has about 53,000 distinct CDR3 sequences, roughly 14% seen once. These receptors were collected from a human donor in good health. Each CDR3 is given with its conserved first and last residue. Fields, in order: J gene, V gene, clone size, D gene, CDR3 DNA, CDR3 protein. D genes are given only for firm matches. The size field is filled for only some rows; it gives once, few, many or a size class.

TRBJ2-5 | TRBV7-9 | - | - | TGTGCCAGCAACGGACCGTTGGAAGAGACCCAGTACTTC | CASNGPLEETQYF
TRBJ1-2 | TRBV30 | many | - | TGTGCCTGGAGTGTTTATCTTGAGACAATAGGGGGCTACACCTTC | CAWSVYLETIGGYTF
TRBJ1-1 | TRBV6-1 | many | - | TGTGCCAGCAGCTCAATAAGGTATGAAGCTTTCTTT | CASSSIRYEAFF
TRBJ1-1 | TRBV2 | few | TRBD1 | TGTGCCAGCAGGAGACAGGGAACGACGAACACTGAAGCTTTCTTT | CASRRQGTTNTEAFF
TRBJ1-6 | TRBV5-1 | few | - | TGCGCCAGCAGCTTGGACAGGGTAGCACCCCTCCACTTT | CASSLDRVAPLHF
TRBJ1-5 | TRBV7-2 | many | TRBD1 | TGTGCCAGCAGCCCAGGGACAGCCAATCAGCCCCAGCATTTT | CASSPGTANQPQHF
TRBJ1-2 | TRBV4-3 | many | TRBD1 | TGCGCCAGCAGCCAAGAAGGGACAGGGCGCAATTTCTATGGCTACACCTTC | CASSQEGTGRNFYGYTF
TRBJ2-6 | TRBV14 | - | - | TGTGCCAGCAGCCAGGACTGGTCGTTGTCAGGGGCCAACGTCCTGACTTTC | CASSQDWSLSGANVLTF
TRBJ2-3 | TRBV20-1 | - | - | TGCAGTGCTACCCCCGGGACATACGACACAGATACGCAGTATTTT | CSATPGTYDTDTQYF
TRBJ1-2 | TRBV6-9 | many | - | TGTGCCAGCAGTTACACTGACGGTTCCTATGGCTACACCTTC | CASSYTDGSYGYTF
TRBJ1-2 | TRBV7-2 | - | - | TGTGCCAGCAGCTTAGGGAGGATATACTATGGCTACACCTTC | CASSLGRIYYGYTF
TRBJ1-1 | TRBV19 | many | - | TGTGCCAGCAGCCCGACCCAGAACACTGAAGCTTTCTTT | CASSPTQNTEAFF
TRBJ2-4 | TRBV28 | - | - | TGTGCCAGCAGTTTCGGCAGGATGAACATTCAGTACTTC | CASSFGRMNIQYF
TRBJ2-5 | TRBV9 | few | TRBD1 | TGTGCCAGCAGCGTAGAGAACAGGGGGCAAGAGACCCAGTACTTC | CASSVENRGQETQYF
TRBJ1-1 | TRBV29-1 | many | - | TGCAGCGTTGAAGATGAGGTTCGGGCTTTCTTT | CSVEDEVRAFF
TRBJ2-7 | TRBV7-8 | few | TRBD2 | TGTGCCAGCAGCTTAGTAGGTCTAGCGGGTTACGAGCAGTACTTC | CASSLVGLAGYEQYF
TRBJ1-2 | TRBV7-2 | - | - | TGTGCCAGCAGCTCCAGCCCCCAGGCAGGCGGGGCCTATGGCTACACCTTC | CASSSSPQAGGAYGYTF
TRBJ1-5 | TRBV9 | - | - | TGTGCCAGCAGCGTAGACCAAATTGGTCAGCCCCAGCATTTT | CASSVDQIGQPQHF
TRBJ2-7 | TRBV20-1 | many | TRBD2 | TGCAGTGCTAGTTCAGGGACTAGCGGGTCCTACGAGCAGTACTTC | CSASSGTSGSYEQYF
TRBJ1-4 | TRBV19 | many | - | TGTGCCAGTAGTGCCAGCCTCCATGAAAAACTGTTTTTT | CASSASLHEKLFF
TRBJ1-2 | TRBV19 | many | - | TGTGCCAGTAGCCCACAAGCGCAAGGCTACACCTTC | CASSPQAQGYTF
TRBJ2-1 | TRBV4-3 | many | - | TGCGCCAGCAGCCAAGATGTCGGGGAGGTCTCCTACAATGAGCAGTTCTTC | CASSQDVGEVSYNEQFF
TRBJ1-1 | TRBV20-1 | many | TRBD1 | TGCAGTGCCCCCTTCGGACAGGGAGGGACTGAAGCTTTCTTT | CSAPFGQGGTEAFF
TRBJ2-1 | TRBV20-1 | many | TRBD2 | TGCAGTGCTAGGGGACTAGCGGGCAATGAGCAGTTCTTC | CSARGLAGNEQFF
TRBJ1-1 | TRBV30 | many | - | TGTGCCTGGAGGGCACAGGGGAACACTGAAGCTTTCTTT | CAWRAQGNTEAFF
TRBJ1-6 | TRBV5-6 | many | - | TGTGCCAGCAGCTTCGGGGCCAACCGAGATTCACCCCTCCACTTT | CASSFGANRDSPLHF
TRBJ2-3 | TRBV6-1 | few | - | TGTGCCAGCAGTGAGCCTTATACGCAGTATTTT | CASSEPYTQYF
TRBJ1-5 | TRBV6-1 | - | - | TGTGCCAGCAGTGTGGAGGAGCGTCAGCCCCAGCATTTT | CASSVEERQPQHF
TRBJ2-3 | TRBV30 | - | TRBD2 | TGTGCCTGGAGTGTACTACTAGCGGCCCGCACAGATACGCAGTATTTT | CAWSVLLAARTDTQYF
TRBJ2-1 | TRBV29-1 | few | TRBD1 | TGCAGCGTTGTAAGACAGGGAGACAATGAGCAGTTCTTC | CSVVRQGDNEQFF
TRBJ2-7 | TRBV24-1 | many | - | TGTGCCACCCGAGGTGGCGAGCAGTACTTC | CATRGGEQYF
TRBJ2-2 | TRBV7-2 | many | TRBD1 | TGTGCCAGCAGCTGGGGACAGGGCAACACCGGGGAGCTGTTTTTT | CASSWGQGNTGELFF
TRBJ1-2 | TRBV12-3/TRBV12-4 | few | - | TGTGCCAGCAGTCTCCGTTCGGGGGGTGGCTACACCTTC | CASSLRSGGGYTF
TRBJ1-1 | TRBV6-6 | few | - | TGTGCCAGCAGTTACGGCAGTTACGGCCCTAACACTGAAGCTTTCTTT | CASSYGSYGPNTEAFF
TRBJ2-1 | TRBV20-1 | many | TRBD2 | TGCAGTGCTAGAGATTGGGCTAGCGGGACCCACAATGAGCAGTTCTTC | CSARDWASGTHNEQFF
TRBJ1-6 | TRBV6-1 | - | - | TGTGCCAGCAGTGAAGTACAGCAGGAGAATTCACCCCTCCACTTT | CASSEVQQENSPLHF
TRBJ2-7 | TRBV28 | few | - | TGTGCCAGCAGCCTTCAGGCGGGGAGCACCTACGAGCAGTACTTC | CASSLQAGSTYEQYF
TRBJ1-4 | TRBV7-9 | - | TRBD1 | TGTGCCAGCAGCAAAACCGGGACAGGGTACGAAAAACTGTTTTTT | CASSKTGTGYEKLFF
TRBJ1-2 | TRBV19 | many | - | TGTGCCAGTAGTATCGAGCAGGACTATGGCTACACCTTC | CASSIEQDYGYTF
TRBJ2-1 | TRBV3-1 | - | - | TGTGCCAGCAGTTTTTTAGGGAAGAACAATGAGCAGTTCTTC | CASSFLGKNNEQFF
TRBJ1-2 | TRBV25-1 | - | TRBD1 | TGTGCCAGCAGTAAGACCGGGACAGCCTATGGCTACACCTTC | CASSKTGTAYGYTF
TRBJ2-2 | TRBV7-2 | few | TRBD2 | TGTGCCAGCAGCTCGGGACTAGCGGGAGGGCGGACCGGGGAGCTGTTTTTT | CASSSGLAGGRTGELFF
TRBJ2-3 | TRBV27 | - | TRBD2 | TGTGCCAGCAGTTTGCTAGCGGGGGACGCAGCTACGCAGTATTTT | CASSLLAGDAATQYF
TRBJ1-2 | TRBV27 | few | - | TGTGCCAGCAGTTTCCGCGAAAGGGGGGGAGGCTACACCTTC | CASSFRERGGGYTF